This passage covers 14 T cell receptor beta chains from one sample sequenced in a study of post-analysis software for immune sequencing data. General study points: Controls showed lower frequencies than patients for roughly five TRBV segments, and TRBV5-6, TRBV5-1 and TRBV20-1 were among these.

Built from TCR beta cDNA, the libraries had unique molecular identifiers in them. TCRdb reprocessed the PCR reads with MiXCR, giving one entry per CDR3 protein. The table shows some 690,000 distinct CDR3 sequences, with approximately 30% occurring only once. Their target antigens are unknown. The specimen was blood. Receptors originate from a girl aged 5 to 17 with multiple sclerosis.

The chain employs TRBV6-1 and TRBJ2-1, with D possibly matching TRBD1 (6 bases). V lost 6 bases and J 9 bases, leaving 18 bases between the germline ends. The CDR3 consists of 14 residues. Germline V lookup: CDR1 MNHNS, CDR2 SASEGT. The CDR3 reads CASSSLRQGSEQFF. The CDR3, as DNA: TGTGCCAGCAGCTCACTTCGCCAGGGGTCTGAGCAGTTCTTC.

The table lists this clonotype with a few counts. This sequence joins TRBV12-3 or TRBV12-4 and TRBJ1-2; no definite D call. This CDR3 comprises 11 residues. Trimming pared 7 bases from V and 6 bases from J, leaving 9 bases between. This CDR3 is CASTRLDGYTF. CDR3 coding DNA: TGTGCCAGCACCAGACTGGATGGCTACACCTTC.

This chain joins TRBV10-3 and TRBJ1-6; the match to TRBD1 covers 9 bases. Germline V gene data show CDR1 as ENHRY and CDR2 as SYGVKD. V shed 4 bases and J 9 bases; nucleotides not matched to a gene: 1. This CDR3 has 13 residues. CDR3: CAISGTGASPLHF. In DNA, the CDR3 is TGTGCCATCAGTGGGACAGGGGCTTCACCCCTCCACTTT.

A note on this clonotype: At one end, the junction sequence differs from germline, possibly due to a read error. The chain joins TRBV9 to TRBJ1-2; TRBD1 is a possible D gene (5 bases). Germline V CDR1 and CDR2: SGDLS, YYNGEE. The CDR3 has 14 residues. The CDR3 spells CACSVAGQGNGYTF. The CDR3 DNA follows: TGTGCCTGCAGCGTAGCAGGGCAGGGAAATGGCTACACCTTC.

This sequence joins TRBV6-1 and TRBJ2-7; D may be TRBD2 (6 bases). V lost 5 bases, J lost 4 bases, and 12 bases lay in between. This CDR3 spans 13 amino acids. Germline CDR1 is MNHNS and CDR2 is SASEGT. The CDR3 DNA follows: TGTGCCAGCAGTAGAGGAGGGATGTACGAGCAGTACTTC. This sequence encodes CASSRGGMYEQYF.

V and J are TRBV5-1 and TRBJ2-1, with 12 bases matching TRBD2. CDR1 and CDR2 from the germline V gene are SGHRS and YFSETQ. The CDR3 runs to 17 residues. V was pared by 0 bases and J by 5 bases, with 6 bases of the junction left unmatched. DNA for the CDR3: TGCGCCAGCAGCTTGGTCCTAGCGGGGGGGATAGACAATGAGCAGTTCTTC. The encoded protein is CASSLVLAGGIDNEQFF.

CDR3 loop: CASSPFSGGVNEQFF. The CDR3 bases are TGCGCCAGCAGCCCCTTCTCCGGGGGAGTAAATGAGCAGTTCTTC. The chain joins TRBV5-1 to TRBJ2-1; a possible D gene is TRBD2 (6 bases). This CDR3 has 15 residues. Trimming took off 4 bases at V and 7 bases at J, with 18 bases between the two ends. The germline V gene encodes CDR1 SGHRS and CDR2 YFSETQ.

Ten or more counts support this clonotype. The gene calls are TRBV29-1 and TRBJ1-2; 12 bases line up with TRBD1. Germline loops: CDR1 SQVTM, CDR2 ANQGSEA. With V trimmed by 6 bases and J by 8 bases, 7 bases remained unmatched. The CDR3 spans 13 residues. DNA of the CDR3: TGCAGCGTCCTTCCGGGACAGGGGGCCGGCTACACCTTC. Translated: CSVLPGQGAGYTF. Complete variable domain (other parts from reference TRBV29-1 and TRBJ1-2): SAVISQKPSRDICQRGTSLTIQCQVDSQVTMMFWYRQQPGQSLTLIATANQGSEATYESGFVIDKFPISRPNLTFSTLTVSNMSPEDSSIYLCSVLPGQGAGYTFGSGTRLTVV.

This clonotype was counted a few times. The chain employs TRBV5-8 and TRBJ2-5; unclear D gene. Between the trimmed V and J ends, which lost 7 bases and 6 bases, there was a span of 19 bases. The CDR3 extends over 14 amino acids. Germline V gene data show CDR1 as SGHTS and CDR2 as YDEGEE. In DNA, the CDR3 is TGTGCCAGCCACCGGGCCATCGGTTTGAAGACCCAGTACTTC. This sequence encodes CASHRAIGLKTQYF.

In this sample, this clonotype turned up many times. The J gene is TRBJ2-3, the V gene TRBV29-1, with no clear D. Between the trimmed V and J ends, which lost 2 bases and 3 bases, there was a span of 6 bases. The CDR3 has 12 residues. Germline lookup yields CDR1 SQVTM and CDR2 ANQGSEA. CDR3 DNA sequence: TGCAGCGTTGAAAAGGAGACAGATACGCAGTATTTT. The encoded protein is CSVEKETDTQYF.

In the case of this clonotype: One junction end disagrees with the germline gene, perhaps due to a read error. J is TRBJ1-5 and V is TRBV7-2; the D gene is possibly TRBD1 (6 bases). The CDR3 has 15 amino acids. The germline V gene encodes CDR1 SGHTA and CDR2 FQGNSA. The CDR3 here is CASSLNRADNRPQHF. The CDR3 DNA is TGTGCCAGCAGCTTAAACAGGGCGGACAATCGGCCCCAGCATTTT.

This clonotype occurred a few times. The chain combines TRBV7-2 with TRBJ1-3; the D gene is possibly TRBD1 (6 bases). The CDR3 runs 16 residues. The V and J ends lost 1 base and 0 bases respectively, with 10 bases between them. The V gene's germline CDR1 is SGHTA and CDR2 FQGNSA. The CDR3, as DNA: TGTGCCAGCAGCTTAGTTACAGGGAACTCTGGAAACACCATATATTTT. It codes for CASSLVTGNSGNTIYF.

This clonotype has a count of ten or more. The CDR3 protein is CSARTGGRGFIYEQYF. CDR3 nucleotides: TGCAGTGCTAGGACTGGGGGCAGGGGGTTTATCTACGAGCAGTACTTC. The chain recombines TRBV20-1 with TRBJ2-7; 7 positions match TRBD1. CDR1 DFQATT and CDR2 SNEGSKA come from the germline V gene (reference sequence). The junction had 14 bases not matched to a gene; V was cut back by 3 bases and J by 3 bases. This CDR3 has 16 residues.

The chain has TRBV28 and TRBJ1-2, with TRBD1 matching over 7 bases. The CDR3 contains 14 residues. V dropped 5 bases and J dropped 4; count of bases not matched to a gene: 7. Per germline, CDR1 MDHEN and CDR2 SYDVKM. In DNA, the CDR3 is TGTGCCAGCAGTGTGGGGACAGCCCTCTATGGCTACACCTTC. Its translation is CASSVGTALYGYTF.